Listed below are T cell receptor beta chains from one sample, sequenced in a study of blood T cell repertoires in COVID-19. Method: immunoSEQ multiplex PCR; TCRdb's copy keeps in-frame clones and lacks some. The data contain under 250,000 clones, over 75% of them singletons. The source material was PBMCs or T cells enriched from blood (not recorded which). The receptors originated from a woman aged 25 to 39 who had been exposed to COVID-19. Both conserved end residues are part of each CDR3. D genes are given only for firm matches. Clone size is given for some rows only: seen once, a few or many times, or a class if the clone is expanded.

clone_size: -; v_call: TRBV5-4; j_call: TRBJ2-6; d_call: TRBD1; cdr3_nt: TGTGCCAGCAGCAACAGACAGGGGGTAACTGGGGCCAACGTCCTGACTTTC; cdr3_aa: CASSNRQGVTGANVLTF
clone_size: few; v_call: TRBV11-2; j_call: TRBJ2-7; d_call: TRBD1; cdr3_nt: TGTGCCAGCAGCCCAATCCAGAGACAGGGGGGTTACGAGCAGTACTTC; cdr3_aa: CASSPIQRQGGYEQYF
clone_size: few; v_call: TRBV5-4; j_call: TRBJ2-1; d_call: TRBD2; cdr3_nt: TGTGCCAGCAGCCCCCCGGGACTAGCGGGGCCTGAGCAGTTCTTC; cdr3_aa: CASSPPGLAGPEQFF
clone_size: -; v_call: TRBV6-5; j_call: TRBJ2-7; d_call: -; cdr3_nt: TGTGCCAGCAGTACCCCTACCTACGAGCAGTACTTC; cdr3_aa: CASSTPTYEQYF
clone_size: -; v_call: TRBV7-9; j_call: TRBJ2-7; d_call: TRBD1; cdr3_nt: TGTGCCAGCAGCTTAGTTGGGACAGGGTCCTACGAGCAGTACTTC; cdr3_aa: CASSLVGTGSYEQYF
clone_size: -; v_call: TRBV30; j_call: TRBJ2-2; d_call: -; cdr3_nt: TGTGCCTGGAGCACTTATGGTGGCGGGGAGCTGTTTTTT; cdr3_aa: CAWSTYGGGELFF
clone_size: -; v_call: TRBV12-3/TRBV12-4; j_call: TRBJ1-1; d_call: -; cdr3_nt: TGTGCCAGCAGTCCAACACAGGTTACCCAAGCTTTCTTT; cdr3_aa: CASSPTQVTQAFF
clone_size: -; v_call: TRBV4-1; j_call: TRBJ2-5; d_call: -; cdr3_nt: TGCGCCAGCAGCCCCAACACCCAAGAGACCCAGTACTTC; cdr3_aa: CASSPNTQETQYF
clone_size: -; v_call: TRBV29-1; j_call: TRBJ2-7; d_call: -; cdr3_nt: TGCAGCGTAGCCCAGGGGGGACCTAACTCCTACGAGCAGTACTTC; cdr3_aa: CSVAQGGPNSYEQYF
clone_size: -; v_call: TRBV3-1/TRBV3-2; j_call: TRBJ1-1; d_call: -; cdr3_nt: TGTGCCAGCAGCCAATCAGGTACCTTTGAAGCTTTCTTT; cdr3_aa: CASSQSGTFEAFF
clone_size: -; v_call: TRBV9; j_call: TRBJ2-5; d_call: TRBD1; cdr3_nt: TGTGCCAGCAGCGTATATCGGGACAGCCCAGAGACCCAGTACTTC; cdr3_aa: CASSVYRDSPETQYF
clone_size: -; v_call: TRBV28; j_call: TRBJ1-2; d_call: -; cdr3_nt: TGTGCCAGCAGTTTAAACAGGGTAGATGGCTACACCTTC; cdr3_aa: CASSLNRVDGYTF
clone_size: -; v_call: TRBV5-1; j_call: TRBJ1-1; d_call: -; cdr3_nt: TGCGCCAGCAGCTTGGCCGGGAACACTGAAGCTTTCTTT; cdr3_aa: CASSLAGNTEAFF
clone_size: -; v_call: TRBV6-6; j_call: TRBJ2-1; d_call: -; cdr3_nt: TGTGCCACCCGAGACGGGAGCTCCTACAATGAGCAGTTCTTC; cdr3_aa: CATRDGSSYNEQFF
clone_size: -; v_call: TRBV9; j_call: TRBJ2-7; d_call: TRBD2; cdr3_nt: TGTGCCAGCAGCGAGGGTTTAGCGGGAGGGTACGAGCAGTACTTC; cdr3_aa: CASSEGLAGGYEQYF
clone_size: -; v_call: TRBV28; j_call: TRBJ1-2; d_call: -; cdr3_nt: TGTGCCAGCAGTTATCCTCAGAATGCGGGGGCGCGGGGCTACACCTTC; cdr3_aa: CASSYPQNAGARGYTF
clone_size: -; v_call: TRBV28; j_call: TRBJ1-5; d_call: -; cdr3_nt: TGTGCCAGCAGTTTCCCCAGGGCCCATCAGCCCCAGCATTTT; cdr3_aa: CASSFPRAHQPQHF
clone_size: -; v_call: TRBV3-1/TRBV3-2; j_call: TRBJ2-7; d_call: -; cdr3_nt: TGTGCCAGCAGCCACTTACAGGGTGGCGAGCAGTACTTC; cdr3_aa: CASSHLQGGEQYF
clone_size: -; v_call: TRBV6-5; j_call: TRBJ2-2; d_call: TRBD2; cdr3_nt: TGTGCCAGCAGTTATTTACTAGCGGGAGGCACCGGGGAGCTGTTTTTT; cdr3_aa: CASSYLLAGGTGELFF
clone_size: -; v_call: TRBV30; j_call: TRBJ2-2; d_call: -; cdr3_nt: TGTGCCTGGAGTGGCGCGGTTGTAAACACCGGGGAGCTGTTTTTT; cdr3_aa: CAWSGAVVNTGELFF
clone_size: -; v_call: TRBV9; j_call: TRBJ2-3; d_call: -; cdr3_nt: TGTGCCAACTACGGGGATACGCAGTATTTT; cdr3_aa: CANYGDTQYF
clone_size: -; v_call: TRBV9; j_call: TRBJ2-4; d_call: TRBD2; cdr3_nt: TGTGCCAGCAGCACTAGCGGGAGGGGAGGAAACATTCAGTACTTC; cdr3_aa: CASSTSGRGGNIQYF
clone_size: -; v_call: TRBV6-5; j_call: TRBJ1-1; d_call: -; cdr3_nt: TGTGCCAGCAGTTACTCGGGTCAGGGCCTGGGGGCTTTCTTT; cdr3_aa: CASSYSGQGLGAFF
clone_size: -; v_call: TRBV18; j_call: TRBJ1-1; d_call: -; cdr3_nt: TGTGCCAGCTCACCACTTAGCAGGGACACTGAAGCTTTCTTT; cdr3_aa: CASSPLSRDTEAFF
clone_size: -; v_call: TRBV11-1; j_call: TRBJ2-3; d_call: -; cdr3_nt: TGTGCCAGCAGCTTACGGCGGGGAAACACAGATACGCAGTATTTT; cdr3_aa: CASSLRRGNTDTQYF
clone_size: -; v_call: TRBV10-1; j_call: TRBJ2-3; d_call: -; cdr3_nt: TGCGCCAGCAGTGAGTCGATGGGCCCTAGCACAGATACGCAGTATTTT; cdr3_aa: CASSESMGPSTDTQYF
clone_size: -; v_call: TRBV9; j_call: TRBJ2-3; d_call: -; cdr3_nt: TGTGCCAGCAGCGTAGGGCCTAGGGGTGCAGATACGCAGTATTTT; cdr3_aa: CASSVGPRGADTQYF
clone_size: -; v_call: TRBV30; j_call: TRBJ2-7; d_call: TRBD1; cdr3_nt: TGTGCCTGGAGTGCACAGGGGACCGGAGTCGAGCAGTACTTC; cdr3_aa: CAWSAQGTGVEQYF
clone_size: -; v_call: TRBV2; j_call: TRBJ1-4; d_call: -; cdr3_nt: TGTGCCAGCAGGCGGGGTTCGTTGGAAAAACTGTTTTTT; cdr3_aa: CASRRGSLEKLFF